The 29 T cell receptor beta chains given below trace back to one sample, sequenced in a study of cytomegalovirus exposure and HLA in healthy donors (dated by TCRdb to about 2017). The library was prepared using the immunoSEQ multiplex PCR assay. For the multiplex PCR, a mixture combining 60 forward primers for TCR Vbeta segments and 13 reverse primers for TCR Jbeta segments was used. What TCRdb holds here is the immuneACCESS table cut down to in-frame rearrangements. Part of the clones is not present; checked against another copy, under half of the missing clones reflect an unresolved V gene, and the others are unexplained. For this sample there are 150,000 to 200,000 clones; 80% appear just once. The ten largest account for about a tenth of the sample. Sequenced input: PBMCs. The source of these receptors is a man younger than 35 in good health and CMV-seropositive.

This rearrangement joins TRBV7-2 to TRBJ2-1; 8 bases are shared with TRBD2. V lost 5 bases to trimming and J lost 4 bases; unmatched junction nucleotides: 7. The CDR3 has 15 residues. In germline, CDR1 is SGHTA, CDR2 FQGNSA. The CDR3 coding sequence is TGTGCCAGCAGCAGCGGGAGCTATAGGTACAATGAGCAGTTCTTC. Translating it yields CASSSGSYRYNEQFF.

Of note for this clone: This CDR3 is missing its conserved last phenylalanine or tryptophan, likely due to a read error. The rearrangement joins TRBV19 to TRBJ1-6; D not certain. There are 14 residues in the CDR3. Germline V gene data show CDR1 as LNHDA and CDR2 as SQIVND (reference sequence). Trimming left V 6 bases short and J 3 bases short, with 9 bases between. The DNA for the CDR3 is TGTGCCAGTAGACACGGGGTCTATAATTCACCCCTCCACCTT. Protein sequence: CASRHGVYNSPLHL.

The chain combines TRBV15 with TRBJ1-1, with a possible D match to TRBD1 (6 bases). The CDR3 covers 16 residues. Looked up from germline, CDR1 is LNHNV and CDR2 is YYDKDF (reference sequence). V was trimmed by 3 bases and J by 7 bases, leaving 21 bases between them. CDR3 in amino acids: CATSRGGAVWTHEAFF. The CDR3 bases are TGTGCCACCAGCAGGGGGGGGGCAGTCTGGACCCATGAAGCTTTCTTT.

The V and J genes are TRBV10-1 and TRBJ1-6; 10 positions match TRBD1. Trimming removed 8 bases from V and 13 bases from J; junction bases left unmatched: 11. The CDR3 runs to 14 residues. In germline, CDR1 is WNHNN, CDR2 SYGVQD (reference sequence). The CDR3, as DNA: TGCGCCAGCTCCGAAGACAGGGGGCGGAAGCCCCTCCACTTT. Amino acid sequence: CASSEDRGRKPLHF.

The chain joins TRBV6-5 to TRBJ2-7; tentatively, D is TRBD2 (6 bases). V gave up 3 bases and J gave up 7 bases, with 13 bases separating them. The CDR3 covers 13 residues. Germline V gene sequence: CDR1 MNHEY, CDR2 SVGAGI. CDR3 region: CASSYLPAGEQYF. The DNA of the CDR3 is TGTGCCAGCAGTTATCTTCCGGCGGGGGAGCAGTACTTC.

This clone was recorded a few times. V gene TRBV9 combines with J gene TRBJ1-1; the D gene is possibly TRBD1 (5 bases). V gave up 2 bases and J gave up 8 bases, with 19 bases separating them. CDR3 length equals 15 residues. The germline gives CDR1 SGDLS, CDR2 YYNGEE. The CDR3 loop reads CASSVTDSPDEEAFF. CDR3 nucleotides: TGTGCCAGCAGCGTGACCGACAGCCCGGACGAGGAAGCTTTCTTT.

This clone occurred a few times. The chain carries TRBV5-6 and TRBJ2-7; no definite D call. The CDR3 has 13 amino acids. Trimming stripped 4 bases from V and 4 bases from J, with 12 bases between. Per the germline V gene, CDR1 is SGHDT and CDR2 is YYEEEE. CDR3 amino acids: CASSRDTVYEQYF. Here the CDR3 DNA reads TGTGCCAGCAGCCGCGACACTGTTTACGAGCAGTACTTC. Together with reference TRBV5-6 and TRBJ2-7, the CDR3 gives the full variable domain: DAGVTQSPTHLIKTRGQQVTLRCSPKSGHDTVSWYQQALGQGPQFIFQYYEEEERQRGNFPDRFSGHQFPNYSSELNVNALLLGDSALYLCASSRDTVYEQYFGPGTRLTVT.

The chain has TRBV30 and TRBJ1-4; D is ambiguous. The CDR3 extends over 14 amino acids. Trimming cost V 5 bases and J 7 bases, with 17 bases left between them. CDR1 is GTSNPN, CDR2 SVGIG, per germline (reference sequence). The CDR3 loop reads CAWSEGQVGEKLFF. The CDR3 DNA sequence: TGTGCCTGGTCAGAAGGCCAGGTTGGTGAAAAACTGTTTTTT. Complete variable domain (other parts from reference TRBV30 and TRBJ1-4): SQTIHQWPATLVQPVGSPLSLECTVEGTSNPNLYWYRQAAGRGLQLLFYSVGIGQISSEVPQNLSASRPQDRQFILSSKKLLLSDSGFYLCAWSEGQVGEKLFFGSGTQLSVL.

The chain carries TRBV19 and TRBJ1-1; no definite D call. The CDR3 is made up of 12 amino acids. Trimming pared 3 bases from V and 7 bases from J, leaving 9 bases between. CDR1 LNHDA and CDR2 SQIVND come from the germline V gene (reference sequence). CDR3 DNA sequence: TGTGCCAGTAGTATCTCTCGGTATGAAGCTTTCTTT. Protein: CASSISRYEAFF.

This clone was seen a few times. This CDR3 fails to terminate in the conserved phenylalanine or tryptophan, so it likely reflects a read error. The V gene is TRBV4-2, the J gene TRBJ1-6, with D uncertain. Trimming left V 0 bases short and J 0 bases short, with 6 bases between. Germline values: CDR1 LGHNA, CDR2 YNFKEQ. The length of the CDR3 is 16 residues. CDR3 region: CASSQDGDSYNSPLHL. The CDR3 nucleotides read TGTGCCAGCAGCCAAGACGGGGACTCCTATAATTCACCCCTCCACCTT.

The CDR3 DNA is TGCGCCAGCAGCTTGGGTTCAGGGCAGGCGACTGAAGCTTTCTTT. This sequence encodes CASSLGSGQATEAFF. The chain joins TRBV5-1 to TRBJ1-1; weak D call: TRBD1 (5 bases). Trimming cost V 0 bases and J 5 bases, with 14 bases left between them. CDR1 and CDR2 (germline): SGHRS, YFSETQ. This CDR3 comprises 15 residues.

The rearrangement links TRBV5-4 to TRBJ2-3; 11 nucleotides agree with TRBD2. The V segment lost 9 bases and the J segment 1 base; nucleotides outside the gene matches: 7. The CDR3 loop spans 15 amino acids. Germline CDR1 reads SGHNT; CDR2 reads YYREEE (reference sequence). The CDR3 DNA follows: TGTGCCACATTAGCGGGAGGGCCCGGCACAGATACGCAGTATTTT. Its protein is CATLAGGPGTDTQYF.

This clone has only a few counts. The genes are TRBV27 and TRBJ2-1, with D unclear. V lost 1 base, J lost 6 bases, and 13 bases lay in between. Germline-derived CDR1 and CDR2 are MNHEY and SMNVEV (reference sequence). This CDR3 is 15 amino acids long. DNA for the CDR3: TGTGCCAGCAGTTTATTTCCGAGCCCCTCCAATGAGCAGTTCTTC. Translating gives CASSLFPSPSNEQFF.

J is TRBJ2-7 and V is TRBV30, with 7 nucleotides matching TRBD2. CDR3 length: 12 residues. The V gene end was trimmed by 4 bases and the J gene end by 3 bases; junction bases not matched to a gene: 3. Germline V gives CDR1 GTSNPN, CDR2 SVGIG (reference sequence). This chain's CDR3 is CAWNRGSYEQYF. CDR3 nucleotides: TGTGCCTGGAACCGCGGGAGCTACGAGCAGTACTTC.

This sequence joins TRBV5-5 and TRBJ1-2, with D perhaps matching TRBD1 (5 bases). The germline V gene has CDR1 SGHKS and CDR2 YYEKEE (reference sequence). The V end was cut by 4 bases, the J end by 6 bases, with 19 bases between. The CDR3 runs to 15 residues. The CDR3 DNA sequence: TGTGCCAGCAGCCACCCATTGGGGGACTGGGATGGCTACACCTTC. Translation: CASSHPLGDWDGYTF.

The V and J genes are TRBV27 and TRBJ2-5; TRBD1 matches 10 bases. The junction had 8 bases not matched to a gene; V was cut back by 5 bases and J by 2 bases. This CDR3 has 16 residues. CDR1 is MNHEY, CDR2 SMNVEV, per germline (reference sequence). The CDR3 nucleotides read TGTGCCAGCAGTCCACGACAGGGGGCCGGACAAGAGACCCAGTACTTC. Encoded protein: CASSPRQGAGQETQYF.

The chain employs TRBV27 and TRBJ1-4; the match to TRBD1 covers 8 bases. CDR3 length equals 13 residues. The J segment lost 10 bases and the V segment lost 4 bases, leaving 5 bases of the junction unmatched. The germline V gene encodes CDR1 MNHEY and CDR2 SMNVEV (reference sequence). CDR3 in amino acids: CASSSDREGKLFF. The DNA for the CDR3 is TGTGCCAGCAGTTCGGACAGGGAGGGAAAACTGTTTTTT.

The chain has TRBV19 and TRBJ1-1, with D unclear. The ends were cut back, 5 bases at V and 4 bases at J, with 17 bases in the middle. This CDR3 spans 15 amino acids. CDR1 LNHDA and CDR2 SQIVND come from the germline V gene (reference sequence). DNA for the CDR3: TGTGCCAGTAGTTTAAGGAGGGCGGGCCCCACTGAAGCTTTCTTT. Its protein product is CASSLRRAGPTEAFF.

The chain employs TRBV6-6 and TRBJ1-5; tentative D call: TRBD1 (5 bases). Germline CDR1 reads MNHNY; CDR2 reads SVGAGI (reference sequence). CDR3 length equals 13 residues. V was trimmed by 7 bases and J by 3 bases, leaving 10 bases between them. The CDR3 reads CASTGWANQPQHF. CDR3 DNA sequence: TGTGCCAGCACAGGGTGGGCCAATCAGCCCCAGCATTTT.

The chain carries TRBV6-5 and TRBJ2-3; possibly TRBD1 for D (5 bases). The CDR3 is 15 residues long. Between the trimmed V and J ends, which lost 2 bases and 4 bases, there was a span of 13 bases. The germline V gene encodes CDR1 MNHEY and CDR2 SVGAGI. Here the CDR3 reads CASSYQEGASDTQYF. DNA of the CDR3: TGTGCCAGCAGTTACCAGGAAGGGGCCTCAGATACGCAGTATTTT.

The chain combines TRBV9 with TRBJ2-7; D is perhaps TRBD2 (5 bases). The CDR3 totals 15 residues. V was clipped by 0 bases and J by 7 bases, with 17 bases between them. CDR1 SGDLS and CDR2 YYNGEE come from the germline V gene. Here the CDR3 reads CASSVGTTPSGEQYF. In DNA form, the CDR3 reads TGTGCCAGCAGCGTAGGTACGACGCCCTCGGGGGAGCAGTACTTC.

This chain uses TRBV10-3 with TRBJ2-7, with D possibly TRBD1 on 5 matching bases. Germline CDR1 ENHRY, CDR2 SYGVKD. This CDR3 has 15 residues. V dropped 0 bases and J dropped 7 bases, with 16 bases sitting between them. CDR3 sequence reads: CAISESPGSLYEQYF. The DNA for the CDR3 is TGTGCCATCAGTGAGTCGCCAGGGTCCCTCTATGAGCAGTACTTC.

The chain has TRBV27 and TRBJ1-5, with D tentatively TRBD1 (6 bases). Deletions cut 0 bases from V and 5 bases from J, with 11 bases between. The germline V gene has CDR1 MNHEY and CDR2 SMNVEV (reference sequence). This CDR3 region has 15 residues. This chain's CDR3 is CASSLSGGVYQPQHF. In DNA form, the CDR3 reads TGTGCCAGCAGTTTATCAGGGGGTGTTTATCAGCCCCAGCATTTT.

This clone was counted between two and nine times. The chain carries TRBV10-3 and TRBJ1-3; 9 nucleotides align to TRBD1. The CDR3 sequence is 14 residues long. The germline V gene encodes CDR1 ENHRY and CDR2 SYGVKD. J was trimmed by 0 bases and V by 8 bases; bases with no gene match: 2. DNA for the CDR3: TGTGCCATCGGGGACAGGGTCTCTGGAAACACCATATATTTT. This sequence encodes CAIGDRVSGNTIYF.

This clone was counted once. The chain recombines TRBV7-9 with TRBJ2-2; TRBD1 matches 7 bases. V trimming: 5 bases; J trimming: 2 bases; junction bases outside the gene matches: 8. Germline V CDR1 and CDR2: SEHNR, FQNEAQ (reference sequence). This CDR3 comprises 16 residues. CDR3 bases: TGTGCCAGCAGCCTCTCAGGGGGAATAAACACCGGGGAGCTGTTTTTT. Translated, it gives CASSLSGGINTGELFF.

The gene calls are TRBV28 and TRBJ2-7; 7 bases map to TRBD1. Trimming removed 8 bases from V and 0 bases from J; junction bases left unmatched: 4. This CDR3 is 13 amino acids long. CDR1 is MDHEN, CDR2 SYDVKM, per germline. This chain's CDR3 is CASGDRASYEQYF. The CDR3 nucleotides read TGTGCCAGCGGCGACAGGGCCTCCTACGAGCAGTACTTC.

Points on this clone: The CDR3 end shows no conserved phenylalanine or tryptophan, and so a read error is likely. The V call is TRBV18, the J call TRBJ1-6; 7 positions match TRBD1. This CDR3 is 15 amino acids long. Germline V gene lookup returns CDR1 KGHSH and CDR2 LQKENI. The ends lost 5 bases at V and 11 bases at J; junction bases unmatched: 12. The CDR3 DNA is TGTGCCAGCTCATCTCGGACAGGAGGGGAGGCACCCCTCCACCTT. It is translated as CASSSRTGGEAPLHL.

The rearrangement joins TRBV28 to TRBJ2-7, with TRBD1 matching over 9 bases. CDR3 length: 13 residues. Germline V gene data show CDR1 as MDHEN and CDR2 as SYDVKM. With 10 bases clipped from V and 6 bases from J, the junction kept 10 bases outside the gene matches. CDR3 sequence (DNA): TGTGCCACTTATCTACAGGGGGCCGGCGAGCAGTACTTC. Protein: CATYLQGAGEQYF.

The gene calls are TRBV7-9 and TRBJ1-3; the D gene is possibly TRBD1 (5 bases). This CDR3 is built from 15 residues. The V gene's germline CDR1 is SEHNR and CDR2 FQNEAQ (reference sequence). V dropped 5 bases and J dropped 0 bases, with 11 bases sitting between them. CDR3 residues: CASSPGISSGNTIYF. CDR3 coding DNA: TGTGCCAGCAGCCCAGGGATTAGCTCTGGAAACACCATATATTTT.